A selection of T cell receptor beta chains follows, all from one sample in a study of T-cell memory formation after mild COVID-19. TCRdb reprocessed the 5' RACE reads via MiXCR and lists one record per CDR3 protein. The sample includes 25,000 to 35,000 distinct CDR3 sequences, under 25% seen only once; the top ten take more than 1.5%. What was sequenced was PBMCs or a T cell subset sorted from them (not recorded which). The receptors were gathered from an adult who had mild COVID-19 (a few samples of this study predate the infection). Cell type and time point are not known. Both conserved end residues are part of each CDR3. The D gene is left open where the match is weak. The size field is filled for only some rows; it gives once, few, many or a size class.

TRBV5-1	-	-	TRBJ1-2	CASSLDIWTTMNYGYTF	TGCGCCAGCAGCTTGGATATCTGGACAACCATGAACTATGGCTACACCTTC
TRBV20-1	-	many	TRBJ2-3	CSAMGELSDTQYF	TGCAGTGCTATGGGGGAGCTCTCGGATACGCAGTATTTT
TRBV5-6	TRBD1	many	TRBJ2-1	CASSSMDRNYNEQFF	TGTGCCAGCAGCTCCATGGACAGGAACTACAATGAGCAGTTCTTC
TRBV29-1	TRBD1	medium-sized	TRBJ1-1	CSARQGNTEAFF	TGCAGCGCCCGACAGGGAAACACTGAAGCTTTCTTT
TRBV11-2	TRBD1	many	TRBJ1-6	CASRPNRGDNSPLHF	TGTGCCAGCAGGCCAAACAGGGGGGATAATTCACCCCTCCACTTT
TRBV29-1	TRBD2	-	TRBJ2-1	CSGIAGNSYNEQFF	TGCAGCGGGATAGCGGGTAACTCCTACAATGAGCAGTTCTTC
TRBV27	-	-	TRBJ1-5	CASSLNPASPHQPQHF	TGTGCCAGCAGTTTAAATCCTGCCAGCCCCCATCAGCCCCAGCATTTT
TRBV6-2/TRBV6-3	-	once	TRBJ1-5	CASSYALGTDSNQPQHF	TGTGCCAGCAGTTACGCACTCGGGACTGATAGCAATCAGCCCCAGCATTTT
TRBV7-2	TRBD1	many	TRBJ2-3	CASTLDRVADTQYF	TGTGCCAGCACCTTAGACAGGGTCGCAGATACGCAGTATTTT
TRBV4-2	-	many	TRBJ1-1	CASSREGVSTEAFF	TGTGCCAGCAGCCGAGAGGGGGTTAGCACTGAAGCTTTCTTT
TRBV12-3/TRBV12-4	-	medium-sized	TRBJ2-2	CASSLLGGTGELFF	TGTGCCAGCAGCCTCCTCGGGGGCACCGGGGAGCTGTTTTTT
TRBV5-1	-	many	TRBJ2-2	CASSARGARNLNTGELFF	TGCGCCAGCAGCGCCCGGGGGGCCCGGAATTTGAACACCGGGGAGCTGTTTTTT
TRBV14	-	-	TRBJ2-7	CASSKGGPTNYEQYF	TGTGCCAGCAGCAAAGGGGGGCCGACTAACTACGAGCAGTACTTC
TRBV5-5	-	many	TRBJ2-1	CASSSVLGGGEQFF	TGTGCCAGCAGCTCGGTGCTCGGGGGTGGGGAGCAGTTCTTC
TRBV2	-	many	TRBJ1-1	CASMGVGAYTEAFF	TGTGCCAGCATGGGGGTCGGGGCTTACACTGAAGCTTTCTTT
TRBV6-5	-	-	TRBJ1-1	CASFRTVNTEAFF	TGTGCCAGCTTTCGGACAGTGAACACTGAAGCTTTCTTT
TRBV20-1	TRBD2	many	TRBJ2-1	CSARSTSGVISYNEQFF	TGCAGTGCTAGATCGACTAGCGGGGTCATCTCCTACAATGAGCAGTTCTTC
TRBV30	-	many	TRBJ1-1	CAWARLNTEAFF	TGTGCCTGGGCAAGGTTGAACACTGAAGCTTTCTTT
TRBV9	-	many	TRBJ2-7	CASSTHGQGEQYF	TGTGCCAGCAGCACCCACGGACAAGGCGAGCAGTACTTC
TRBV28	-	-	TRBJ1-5	CASSLGDRSNQPQHF	TGTGCCAGCAGTTTAGGTGACAGAAGCAATCAGCCCCAGCATTTT
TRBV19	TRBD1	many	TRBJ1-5	CASSPEGQGAGQPQHF	TGTGCCAGTAGTCCAGAAGGACAGGGGGCCGGGCAGCCCCAGCATTTT
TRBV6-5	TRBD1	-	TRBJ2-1	CASKDRGYNEQFF	TGTGCCAGCAAGGACAGGGGCTACAATGAGCAGTTCTTC
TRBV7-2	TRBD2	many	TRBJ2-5	CASSSNLAGQETQYF	TGTGCCAGCAGCTCCAATCTAGCGGGGCAAGAGACCCAGTACTTC
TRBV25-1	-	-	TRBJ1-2	CASSPDGGHPNYGYTF	TGTGCCAGCAGTCCCGACGGTGGGCACCCTAACTATGGCTACACCTTC
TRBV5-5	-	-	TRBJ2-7	CASSLVDGSQYEQYF	TGTGCCAGCAGCTTGGTGGACGGGAGTCAGTACGAGCAGTACTTC
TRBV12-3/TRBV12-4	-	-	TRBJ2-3	CASSPVREKEDTQYF	TGTGCCAGCAGTCCCGTGAGGGAGAAGGAAGATACGCAGTATTTT
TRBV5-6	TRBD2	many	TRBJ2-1	CASSLALASGTNEQFF	TGTGCCAGCAGCTTGGCCTTGGCTAGCGGGACAAATGAGCAGTTCTTC
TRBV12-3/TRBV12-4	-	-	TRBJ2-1	CASSLPRYEQFF	TGTGCCAGCAGTTTGCCCCGGTATGAGCAGTTCTTC
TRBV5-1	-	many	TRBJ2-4	CASSVQGSMENIQYF	TGCGCCAGCAGTGTACAGGGTAGTATGGAAAACATTCAGTACTTC
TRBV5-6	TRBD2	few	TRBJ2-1	CASSHRLAGWDNEQFF	TGTGCCAGCAGCCACAGACTAGCGGGTTGGGACAATGAGCAGTTCTTC
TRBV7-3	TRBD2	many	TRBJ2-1	CASSLQASGRKDEQFF	TGTGCCAGCAGCTTACAGGCTAGCGGGAGGAAAGATGAGCAGTTCTTC
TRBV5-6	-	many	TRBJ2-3	CASTRGDTQYF	TGTGCCAGCACGCGGGGCGATACGCAGTATTTT
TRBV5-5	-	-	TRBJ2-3	CASSLDLTDTQYF	TGTGCCAGCAGCTTGGACCTCACAGATACGCAGTATTTT